The clone carrying this TCR beta chain appeared once. This record belongs to a study of blood T cell repertoires in COVID-19. Measured with immunoSEQ multiplex PCR; TCRdb has only the in-frame clones, and not every one. The sample lists some 73,000 clones; 75% to 85% were seen once. Trimming at V came to 5 bases and at J to 6 bases, leaving 5 bases not matched to a gene. This CDR3 comprises 15 residues. Germline V gives CDR1 LNHDA, CDR2 SQIVND (reference sequence). The origin of this receptor is a man aged 50 to 59 with COVID-19, enrolled during active disease. Sequenced: peripheral blood. The chain combines TRBV19 with TRBJ2-2, with 11 bases lining up with TRBD2. The CDR3: CASSVRTSGPGELFF. In DNA form, the CDR3 reads TGTGCCAGTAGTGTCCGGACTAGCGGGCCCGGGGAGCTGTTTTTT.